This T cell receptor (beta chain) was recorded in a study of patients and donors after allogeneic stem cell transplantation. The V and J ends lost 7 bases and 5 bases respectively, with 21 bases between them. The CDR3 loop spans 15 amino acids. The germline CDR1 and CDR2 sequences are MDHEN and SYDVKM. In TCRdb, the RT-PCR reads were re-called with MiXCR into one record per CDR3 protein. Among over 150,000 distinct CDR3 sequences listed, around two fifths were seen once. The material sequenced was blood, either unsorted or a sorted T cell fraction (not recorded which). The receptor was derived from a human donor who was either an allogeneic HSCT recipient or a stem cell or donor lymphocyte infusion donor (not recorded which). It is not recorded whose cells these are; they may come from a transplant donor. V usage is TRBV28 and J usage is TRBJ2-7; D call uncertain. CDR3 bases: TGTGCCAGCAATACTCGGGCCCGTGTTAACAACGAGCAGTACTTC. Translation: CASNTRARVNNEQYF.